This T cell receptor (beta chain) was sequenced during a study of siplizumab effects on memory and regulatory T cells (dated by TCRdb to the late 2010s). Broadly, across the study: The study looked at the effect of siplizumab, an anti-CD2 antibody, on alloreactive T-cell subsets in allogeneic mixed lymphocyte reactions made from human PBMCs. Results the study describes overall, beyond this receptor: A naive or memory phenotype could not be assigned to roughly 80-97% of proliferating CD4+ or CD8+ clones. Among mappable alloreactive CD4+ clones, an average Treg-derived fraction of approximately 73% was observed with siplizumab, compared with approximately 26% in control reactions. Siplizumab significantly reduced the cumulative frequency of alloreactive sequences traceable to unstimulated CD4+ memory T cells. Whether proliferating Tregs from siplizumab cultures actually had suppressive function was not functionally confirmed. Compared with memory T cells, unstimulated naive T cells appeared more diverse, and naive cells seemed to make a substantial contribution to the alloresponse. Because sequences at frequencies below about 10^-5 were poorly captured, only a minor fraction of alloreactive clones could be mapped back to unstimulated subsets.

Sorted unstimulated T cells, along with proliferating T cells recovered from mixed lymphocyte reactions, underwent TCRbeta CDR3 sequencing. Fresh whole blood from about 11 HLA-typed healthy donors was used as the source from which PBMCs were isolated. Unstimulated CD4+ regulatory T cells were FACS-sorted to map the origin of alloreactive clones. CDR1 and CDR2 are drawn from the germline V gene (reference sequence): LNHDA, SQIVND. Inclusive of the bounding cysteine and phenylalanine, the CDR3 is 16 residues long. Kept here is only the CDR3 DNA, which spans 48 bases and is read in frame from base 1. V and J are trimmed by 2 bases and 6 bases, and the gene matches miss 9 bases of the junction. Receptors were amplified or captured by the immunoSEQ multiplex PCR assay. Each sample had some 10^5 TCR templates assayed by the deep sequencing platform. Genomic DNA extracted from sorted T cells was used for TCRbeta CDR3 sequencing. The published analysis was carried out like this. The R programming language was used for clonal analysis of the TCRbeta CDR3 data. Alloreactive CD4+ and CD8+ clones were identified by comparing unstimulated samples to CFSE-low samples taken after the reaction. Regulatory or non-regulatory origin was assigned to alloreactive CD4+ clones by matching of sequences to sorted unstimulated Treg and non-Treg repertoires. TCRdb retrieved this table from immuneACCESS and kept in-frame rearrangements only. Not all clones are present; in checked studies, unresolved V genes account for under half, and no reason is known for the remainder. That table gives V, J and clone size, and the DNA gave D and trimming. This sample lists about 100,000 clones; around 94% were detected once. The top ten clones comprise roughly 0.6% of the sample.

In the case of this clone: No cognate antigen has been identified for it. One base away there is no much larger clone; base qualities are not given.

Sequenced material: Tregs sorted from blood. The chain joins TRBV19 to TRBJ1-2; 10 nucleotides in the junction match TRBD1. This receptor was obtained from a human donor in good health. The nucleotides are TGTGCCAGTAGTATACCTCCGGGACAGGGGATCCATGGCTACACCTTC. Translated, this gives CASSIPPGQGIHGYTF.